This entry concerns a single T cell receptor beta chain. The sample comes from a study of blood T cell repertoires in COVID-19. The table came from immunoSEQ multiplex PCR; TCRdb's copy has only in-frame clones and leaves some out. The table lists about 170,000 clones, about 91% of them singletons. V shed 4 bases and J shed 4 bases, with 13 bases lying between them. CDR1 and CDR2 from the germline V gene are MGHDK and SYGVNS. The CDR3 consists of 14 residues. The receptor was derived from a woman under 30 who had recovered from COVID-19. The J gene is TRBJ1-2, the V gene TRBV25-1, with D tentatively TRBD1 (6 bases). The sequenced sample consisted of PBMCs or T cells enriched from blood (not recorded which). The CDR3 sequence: CASSAPGQRYGYTF. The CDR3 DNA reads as TGTGCCAGCAGTGCCCCCGGACAGCGCTATGGCTACACCTTC.